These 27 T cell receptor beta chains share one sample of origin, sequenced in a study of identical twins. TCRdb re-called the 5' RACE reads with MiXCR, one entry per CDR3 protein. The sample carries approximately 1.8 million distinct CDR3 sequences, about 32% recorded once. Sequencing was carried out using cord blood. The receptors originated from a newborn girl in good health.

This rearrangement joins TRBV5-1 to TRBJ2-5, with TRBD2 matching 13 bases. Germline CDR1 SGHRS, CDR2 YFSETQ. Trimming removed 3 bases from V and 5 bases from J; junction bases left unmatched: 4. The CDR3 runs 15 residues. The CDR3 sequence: CASSWGTSGTETQYF. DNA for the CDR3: TGCGCCAGCAGCTGGGGGACTAGCGGGACTGAGACCCAGTACTTC.

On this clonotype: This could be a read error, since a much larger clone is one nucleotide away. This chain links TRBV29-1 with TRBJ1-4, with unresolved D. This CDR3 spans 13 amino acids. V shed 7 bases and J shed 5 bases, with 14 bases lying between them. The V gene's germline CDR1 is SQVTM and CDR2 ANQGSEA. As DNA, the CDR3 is TGCAGCGGTGTTGGTGGACCAAATGAAAAACTGTTTTTT. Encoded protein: CSGVGGPNEKLFF.

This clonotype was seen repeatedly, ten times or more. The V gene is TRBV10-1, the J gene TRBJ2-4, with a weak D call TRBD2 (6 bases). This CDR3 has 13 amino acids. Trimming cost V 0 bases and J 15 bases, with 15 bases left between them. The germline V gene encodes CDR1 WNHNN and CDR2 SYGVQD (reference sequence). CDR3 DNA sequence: TGCGCCAGCAGTGAGTCGAGATTGGGGAGGCCGTACTTC. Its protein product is CASSESRLGRPYF.

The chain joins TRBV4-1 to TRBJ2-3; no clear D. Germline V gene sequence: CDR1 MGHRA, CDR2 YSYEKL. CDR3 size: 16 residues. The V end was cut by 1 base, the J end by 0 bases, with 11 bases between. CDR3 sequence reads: CASSQGSYGSTDTQYF. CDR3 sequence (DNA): TGCGCCAGCAGCCAAGGTTCATATGGAAGCACAGATACGCAGTATTTT.

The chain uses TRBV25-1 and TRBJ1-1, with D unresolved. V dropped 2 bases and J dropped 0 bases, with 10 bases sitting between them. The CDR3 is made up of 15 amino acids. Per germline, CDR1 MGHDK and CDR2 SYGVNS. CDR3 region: CASSEEVGMNTEAFF. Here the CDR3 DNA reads TGTGCCAGCAGTGAAGAAGTCGGGATGAACACTGAAGCTTTCTTT.

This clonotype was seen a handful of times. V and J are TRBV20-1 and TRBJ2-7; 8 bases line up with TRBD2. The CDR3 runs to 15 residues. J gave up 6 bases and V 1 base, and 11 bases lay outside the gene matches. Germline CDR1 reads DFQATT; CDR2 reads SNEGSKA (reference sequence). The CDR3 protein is CSARGGTSKGTEQYF. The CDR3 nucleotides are TGCAGTGCTAGAGGGGGGACTAGTAAGGGTACCGAGCAGTACTTC.

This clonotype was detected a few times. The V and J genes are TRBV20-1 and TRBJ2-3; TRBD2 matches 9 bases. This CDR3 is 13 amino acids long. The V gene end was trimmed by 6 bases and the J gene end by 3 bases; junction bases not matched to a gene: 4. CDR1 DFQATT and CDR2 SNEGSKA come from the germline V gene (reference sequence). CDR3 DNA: TGCAGTGCCGGTAGCGGGGGTACAGATACGCAGTATTTT. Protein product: CSAGSGGTDTQYF.

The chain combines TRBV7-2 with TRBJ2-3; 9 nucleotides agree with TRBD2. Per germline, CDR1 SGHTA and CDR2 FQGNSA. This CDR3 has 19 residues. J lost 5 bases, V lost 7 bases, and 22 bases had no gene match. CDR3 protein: CASNQRRIGAGGLGDTQYF. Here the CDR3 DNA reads TGTGCCAGCAACCAAAGACGGATTGGAGCGGGGGGACTTGGAGATACGCAGTATTTT.

The CDR3 sequence is CATSDPTGVNEKLFF. In nucleotides, the CDR3 is TGTGCCACCAGTGACCCGACAGGGGTTAATGAAAAACTGTTTTTT. The chain carries TRBV24-1 and TRBJ1-4; 8 bases line up with TRBD1. Per the germline V gene, CDR1 is KGHDR and CDR2 is SFDVKD. The ends lost 4 bases at V and 4 bases at J; junction bases unmatched: 4. The CDR3 is 15 residues long.

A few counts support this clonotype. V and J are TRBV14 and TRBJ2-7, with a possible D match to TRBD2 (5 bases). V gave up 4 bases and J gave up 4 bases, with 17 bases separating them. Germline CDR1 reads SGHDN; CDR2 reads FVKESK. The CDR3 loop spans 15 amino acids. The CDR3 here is CASSPLTSLWYEQYF. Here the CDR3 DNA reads TGTGCCAGCAGCCCGCTTACTAGTCTCTGGTACGAGCAGTACTTC.

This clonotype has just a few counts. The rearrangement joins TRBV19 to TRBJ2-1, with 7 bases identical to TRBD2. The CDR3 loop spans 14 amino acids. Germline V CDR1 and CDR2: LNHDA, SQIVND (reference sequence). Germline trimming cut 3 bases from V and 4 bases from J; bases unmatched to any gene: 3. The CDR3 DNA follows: TGTGCCAGTAGTATTGGGACTACATACAATGAGCAGTTCTTC. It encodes CASSIGTTYNEQFF.

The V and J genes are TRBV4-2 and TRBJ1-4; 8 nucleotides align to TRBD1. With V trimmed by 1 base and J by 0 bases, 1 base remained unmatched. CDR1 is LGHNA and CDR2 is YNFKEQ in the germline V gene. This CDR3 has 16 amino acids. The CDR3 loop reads CASSQAGQATNEKLFF. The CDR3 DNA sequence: TGTGCCAGCAGCCAAGCGGGACAGGCAACTAATGAAAAACTGTTTTTT.

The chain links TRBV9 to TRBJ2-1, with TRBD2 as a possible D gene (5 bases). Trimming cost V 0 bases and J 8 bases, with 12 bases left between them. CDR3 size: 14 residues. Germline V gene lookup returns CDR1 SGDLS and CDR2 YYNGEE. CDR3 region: CASSVGGAYDEQFF. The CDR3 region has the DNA TGTGCCAGCAGCGTAGGGGGAGCGTACGATGAGCAGTTCTTC.

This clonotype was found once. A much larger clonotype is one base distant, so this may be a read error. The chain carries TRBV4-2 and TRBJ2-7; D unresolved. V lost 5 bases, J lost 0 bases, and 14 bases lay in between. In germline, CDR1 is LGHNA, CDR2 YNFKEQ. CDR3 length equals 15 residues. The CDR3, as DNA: TGTGCCAGCAGCATCCGACCAGCACGCTCCTACGAGCAGTACTTC. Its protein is CASSIRPARSYEQYF.

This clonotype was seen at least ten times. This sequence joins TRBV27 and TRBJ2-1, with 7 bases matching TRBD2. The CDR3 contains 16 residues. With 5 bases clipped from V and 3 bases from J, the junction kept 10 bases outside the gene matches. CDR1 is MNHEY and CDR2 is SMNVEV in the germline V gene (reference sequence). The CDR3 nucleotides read TGTGCCAGCAGTCCCTTGCGGGGGACCTACTACAATGAGCAGTTCTTC. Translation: CASSPLRGTYYNEQFF.

The CDR3 loop reads CASSRQLAGDEQFF. The CDR3 DNA sequence: TGTGCCAGCAGCCGCCAACTAGCGGGGGATGAGCAGTTCTTC. This chain links TRBV4-2 with TRBJ2-1; TRBD2 aligns across 11 bases. The germline CDR1 and CDR2 sequences are LGHNA and YNFKEQ. The V gene end was trimmed by 4 bases and the J gene end by 8 bases; junction bases not matched to a gene: 4. The CDR3 is made up of 14 amino acids.

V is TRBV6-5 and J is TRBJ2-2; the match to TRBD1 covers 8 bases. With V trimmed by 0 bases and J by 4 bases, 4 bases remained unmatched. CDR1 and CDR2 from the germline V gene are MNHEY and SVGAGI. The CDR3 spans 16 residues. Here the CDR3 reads CASSYSAGGSTGELFF. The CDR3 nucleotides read TGTGCCAGCAGTTACTCGGCAGGGGGCAGCACCGGGGAGCTGTTTTTT.

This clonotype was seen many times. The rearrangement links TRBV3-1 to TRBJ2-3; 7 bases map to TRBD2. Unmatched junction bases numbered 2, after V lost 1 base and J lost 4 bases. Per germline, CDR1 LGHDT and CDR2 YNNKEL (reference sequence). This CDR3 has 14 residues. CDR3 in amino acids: CASSQVSGADTQYF. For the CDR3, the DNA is TGTGCCAGCAGCCAAGTAAGCGGGGCAGATACGCAGTATTTT.

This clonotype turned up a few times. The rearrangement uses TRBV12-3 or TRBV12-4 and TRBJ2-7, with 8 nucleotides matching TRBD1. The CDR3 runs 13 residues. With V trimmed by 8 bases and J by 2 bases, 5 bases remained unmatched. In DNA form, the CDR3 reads TGTGCCAGCCAGGGACAGGAAGCCTACGAGCAGTACTTC. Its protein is CASQGQEAYEQYF.

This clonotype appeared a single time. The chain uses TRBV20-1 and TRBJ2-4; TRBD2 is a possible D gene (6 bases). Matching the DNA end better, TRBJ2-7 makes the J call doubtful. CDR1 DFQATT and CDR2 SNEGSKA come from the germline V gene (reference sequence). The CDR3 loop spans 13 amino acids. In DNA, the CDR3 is TGCAGTCAGGCTCCGGGACTTGTCTACGAGCAGTACTTC. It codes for CSQAPGLVYEQYF.

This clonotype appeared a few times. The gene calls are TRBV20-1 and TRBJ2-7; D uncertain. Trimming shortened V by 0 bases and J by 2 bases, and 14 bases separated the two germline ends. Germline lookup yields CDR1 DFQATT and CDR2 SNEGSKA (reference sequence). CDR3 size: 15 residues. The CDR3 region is CSARDATSFTYEQYF. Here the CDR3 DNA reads TGCAGTGCTAGAGATGCGACCTCGTTTACCTACGAGCAGTACTTC.

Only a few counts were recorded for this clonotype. The CDR3 sequence: CASSVVAGVADTQYF. CDR3 DNA: TGTGCCAGCAGTGTGGTAGCGGGGGTGGCAGATACGCAGTATTTT. The V and J genes are TRBV2 and TRBJ2-3, with 9 bases lining up with TRBD2. The CDR3 runs 15 residues. V was clipped by 4 bases and J by 4 bases; unmatched bases: 6. Per the germline V gene, CDR1 is SNHLY and CDR2 is FYNNEI. The whole variable domain, remainder taken from reference TRBV2 and TRBJ2-3, is EPEVTQTPSHQVTQMGQEVILRCVPISNHLYFYWYRQILGQKVEFLVSFYNNEISEKSEIFDDQFSVERPDGSNFTLKIRSTKLEDSAMYFCASSVVAGVADTQYFGPGTRLTVL.

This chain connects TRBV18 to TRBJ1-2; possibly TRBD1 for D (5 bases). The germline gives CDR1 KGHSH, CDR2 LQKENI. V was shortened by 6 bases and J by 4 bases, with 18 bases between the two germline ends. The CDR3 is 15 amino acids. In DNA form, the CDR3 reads TGTGCCAGCTCCCCCGACAGCTATGTCCCCTATGGCTACACCTTC. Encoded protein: CASSPDSYVPYGYTF.

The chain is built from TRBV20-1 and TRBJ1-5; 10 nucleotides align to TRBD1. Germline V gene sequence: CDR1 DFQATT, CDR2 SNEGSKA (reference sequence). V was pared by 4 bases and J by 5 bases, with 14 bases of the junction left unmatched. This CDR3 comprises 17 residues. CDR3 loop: CSAKRGQGILKYQPQHF. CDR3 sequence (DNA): TGCAGTGCTAAGAGGGGACAGGGGATCCTCAAATATCAGCCCCAGCATTTT.

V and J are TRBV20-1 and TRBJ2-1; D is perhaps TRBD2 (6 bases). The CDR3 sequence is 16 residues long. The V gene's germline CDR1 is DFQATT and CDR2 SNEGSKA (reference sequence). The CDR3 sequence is CSLRRGSLSSYNEQFF. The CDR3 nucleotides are TGCAGCCTCCGGAGGGGCAGCCTCTCCTCCTACAATGAGCAGTTCTTC.

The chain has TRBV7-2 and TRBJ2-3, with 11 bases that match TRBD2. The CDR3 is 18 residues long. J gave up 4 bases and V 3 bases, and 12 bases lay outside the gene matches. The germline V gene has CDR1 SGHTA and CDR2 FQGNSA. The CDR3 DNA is TGTGCCAGCAGCTTGGTTAGCGGGGGGGGATACAAGTCAGATACGCAGTATTTT. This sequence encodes CASSLVSGGGYKSDTQYF.

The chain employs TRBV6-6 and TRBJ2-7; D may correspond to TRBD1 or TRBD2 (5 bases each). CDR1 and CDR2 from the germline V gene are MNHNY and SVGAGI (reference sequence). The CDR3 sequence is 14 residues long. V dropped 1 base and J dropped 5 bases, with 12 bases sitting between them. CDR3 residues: CASSYLNRGDEQYF. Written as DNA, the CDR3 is TGTGCCAGCAGTTACTTAAACCGGGGCGACGAGCAGTACTTC.